This TCR beta chain came from a study of neurological immune-mediated disorders. Study-wide results and caveats: Expanded clones shared no CDR3 amino acid sequences across subjects, suggesting private repertoires in all groups. The greatest TCR clonal expansion occurred in HTLV-1-associated myelopathy and the least in multiple sclerosis, which fell below healthy controls.

This clonotype was counted at least ten times. Its cognate antigen is unknown. TCRdb recomputed calls from the 5' RACE reads with MiXCR, one row per CDR3 protein. This table holds 50,000 to 55,000 distinct CDR3 sequences, about 9.3% found once. The CDR3 has 10 amino acids. Germline V gene sequence: CDR1 DFQATT, CDR2 SNEGSKA (reference sequence). Trimming pared 5 bases from V and 7 bases from J, leaving 9 bases between. The unsorted libraries originated from 2 million PBMCs that had been stored at -80 C. The receptor comes from a man between 65 and 80 years old with HTLV-1-associated myelopathy (HAM/TSP). V gene TRBV20-1 combines with J gene TRBJ2-7; D unresolved. The material sequenced was PBMCs. This CDR3 reads CSAGEREQYF. As DNA, the CDR3 is TGCAGTGCTGGGGAAAGAGAGCAGTACTTC.